One T cell receptor beta chain is described in this entry. This sample is drawn from a study of blood T cell repertoires in COVID-19. Study-wide context: Italy, Spain and the United States were the sources of the convalescent and acute COVID-19 samples. T cells, B-cell-depleted T cells, or PBMCs provided the cDNA or gDNA that served as material.

In the original workflow: Using reference gene primer amplification, nucleated cell counts were estimated. Clones were read by immunoSEQ multiplex PCR, and TCRdb kept only the in-frame ones, dropping some. V and J calls plus clone size are reproduced from that table; the DNA served to infer D and trimming. The sample yields over 200,000 clones, roughly 91% seen once. Assignment of participants to cohorts was predicated upon participant-reported clinical history. The CDR3 has 14 residues. Trimming took off 6 bases at V and 4 bases at J, with 13 bases between the two ends. Germline V lookup: CDR1 LNHDA, CDR2 SQIVND (reference sequence).

The sequenced sample consisted of PBMCs or T cells enriched from blood (not recorded which). The chain has TRBV19 and TRBJ1-5; possibly TRBD1 for D (6 bases). The clonotype was recovered from a woman in her thirties with acute COVID-19. CDR3 protein: CASRTGVGNQPQHF. DNA for the CDR3: TGTGCCAGTAGGACAGGAGTGGGAAATCAGCCCCAGCATTTT.